The source of this TCR beta chain is a study of blood T cells in healthy people across ages. At the level of the study: Capture by template switching was about one barcoded beta molecule per two T cells. Points from the study as a whole: A roughly linear fall in TCR beta diversity per million T cells was seen with increasing age. TCR beta diversity was tightly associated with the proportion of naive T cells. No one knew whether donors had CMV, which possibly confounded expanded clonotype changes.

Points on this clonotype: Its antigen is unidentified. A read error may be the cause here, since a much bigger clone is one base away.

A J-beta primer mix and a sample-barcoded 5' primer were used in a second PCR of roughly 7 to 12 cycles. TCRdb used MiXCR to reprocess the 5' RACE reads, holding one entry per CDR3 protein. The top ten clones hold 25% to 35% of a sample with 700,000 or so distinct CDR3 sequences, over 40% of them seen once. The receptor comes from a man older than 75 in good health. The sequenced sample consisted of blood.

The CDR3 spells CASSQIGTGVDEQYF. The CDR3, as DNA: TGTGCCAGCAGCCAAATAGGGACAGGGGTCGACGAGCAGTACTTC. V gene TRBV16 combines with J gene TRBJ2-7, with TRBD1 matching over 10 bases. Germline trimming cut 2 bases from V and 5 bases from J; bases unmatched to any gene: 6. CDR3 size: 15 residues. The V gene's germline CDR1 is KGHSY and CDR2 FQNENV. The entire variable domain, with the rest obtained from reference TRBV16 and TRBJ2-7, is as follows: GEEVAQTPKHLVRGEGQKAKLYCAPIKGHSYVFWYQQVLKNEFKFLISFQNENVFDETGMPKERFSAKCLPNSPCSLEIQATKLEDSAVYFCASSQIGTGVDEQYFGPGTRLTVT.